This T cell receptor (beta chain) was recorded in a study of T and B cells in COVID-19 patients. Study context: COVID-19 patients gave peripheral blood either during active infection or after recovery.

TRB was amplified from about 250-500 ng of blood genomic DNA. Study-level findings and limits: Active COVID-19 showed highly clonal TRB repertoires; recovery showed diversity and richness above healthy donors. Exclusive to the recovered cohort were more than 2,000 TCR clusters, 30 to 40 of them with low generation probability. Symptomatic-phase blood samples from mildly ill patients and early samples from severe cases were scarce.

TRB rearrangements were amplified by multiplex PCR with BIOMED2 TRB-A/B primers. TCRdb reanalysed the multiplex PCR reads using MiXCR and keeps one entry per CDR3 protein. Among 700 to 750 distinct CDR3 sequences, more than 30% were seen once, and the ten largest hold about two fifths. In this sample, this clonotype is large. Antigen: not known. The CDR3 runs to 13 residues. Germline V gives CDR1 SQVTM, CDR2 ANQGSEA. V lost 4 bases, J lost 7 bases, and 14 bases lay in between. This chain joins TRBV29-1 and TRBJ2-1, with a weak D call TRBD2 (5 bases). The clonotype comes from a human donor with active COVID-19. The donor label of this sample is uncertain. Sequencing was performed on blood. CDR3 in amino acids: CSVGGISANEQFF. In DNA form, the CDR3 reads TGCAGCGTTGGAGGGATATCGGCGAATGAGCAGTTCTTC.